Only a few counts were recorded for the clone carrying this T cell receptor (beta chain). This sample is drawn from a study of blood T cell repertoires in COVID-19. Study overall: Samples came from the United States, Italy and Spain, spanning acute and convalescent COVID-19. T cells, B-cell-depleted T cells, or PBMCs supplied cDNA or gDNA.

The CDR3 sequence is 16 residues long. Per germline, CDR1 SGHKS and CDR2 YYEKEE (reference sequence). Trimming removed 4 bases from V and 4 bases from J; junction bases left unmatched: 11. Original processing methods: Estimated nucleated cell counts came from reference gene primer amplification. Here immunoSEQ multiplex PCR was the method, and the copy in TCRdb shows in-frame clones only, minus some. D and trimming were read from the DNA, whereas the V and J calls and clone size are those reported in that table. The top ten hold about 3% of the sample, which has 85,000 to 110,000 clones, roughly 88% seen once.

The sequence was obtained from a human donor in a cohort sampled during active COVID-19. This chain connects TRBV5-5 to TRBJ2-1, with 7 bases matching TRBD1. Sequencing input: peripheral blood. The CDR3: CASSTYRGRIYNEQFF. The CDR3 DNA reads TGTGCCAGCAGCACCTACAGGGGTCGGATTTACAATGAGCAGTTCTTC.